This is a list of T cell receptor beta chains from one sample in a study of CXCR3-negative and CXCR3-positive naive CD8 T cells. TCRdb derives one entry per CDR3 protein from the 5' RACE reads, leaving out DNA. This sample contains tens of thousands of distinct CDR3 sequences. Sequencing used naive CXCR3- CD8+ T cells from blood. These receptors all come from a human donor in good health. Some clones in this sample may be carry-over from other donors' samples. Both conserved end residues are part of each CDR3. Clone size, where shown, is once, few, many, or a class for clones that have expanded.

abundance	v_gene	j_gene	CDR3aa
.	TRBV6-5	TRBJ2-2	CASSDGQTTGELFF
.	TRBV7-9	TRBJ2-1	CAIWRDRYNEQFF
.	TRBV7-9	TRBJ2-1	CASREGPEQFF
.	TRBV3-1	TRBJ2-1	CASSQDLASYNEQFF
.	TRBV5-1	TRBJ2-1	CASSLEVAGGPGSYNEQFF
.	TRBV27	TRBJ2-7	CASSPGLLSYEQYF
.	TRBV28	TRBJ1-6	CASSPGRGSGSPLHF
.	TRBV6-5	TRBJ2-5	CASSYSALGETQYF
.	TRBV7-2	TRBJ2-1	CASSPSGTSGNEQFF
.	TRBV29-1	TRBJ1-1	CSAGWDGEAFF
.	TRBV10-3	TRBJ2-5	CAISDHRRGQETQYF
.	TRBV7-9	TRBJ2-1	CASSPPLGNEQFF
.	TRBV7-8	TRBJ2-2	CASSLKFELAGNSNTGELFF
.	TRBV27	TRBJ2-3	CASSFSGAGDTQYF
.	TRBV30	TRBJ2-1	CAWSPWGDEQFF
.	TRBV30	TRBJ2-7	CAWSPNDPYEQYF
.	TRBV3-1	TRBJ2-1	CASSQDSSGGPNNEQFF
.	TRBV7-2	TRBJ1-4	CASSLVEDKFEKLFF
.	TRBV29-1	TRBJ2-2	CSGKGTGELFF
.	TRBV6-5	TRBJ2-1	CASSRLAGDFNEQFF
.	TRBV14	TRBJ2-3	CASSQYRGPDTQYF
.	TRBV6-1	TRBJ2-2	CASSLTSDTGELFF
.	TRBV7-8	TRBJ2-7	CASSLAQGLAGGLYEQYF
.	TRBV29-1	TRBJ2-7	CSVEEGQGAYEQYF
.	TRBV28	TRBJ1-2	CASSFKGYYGYTF
medium-sized	TRBV4-3	TRBJ2-7	CASSQGWGGPAYEQYF
.	TRBV12-3/TRBV12-4	TRBJ1-1	CASSFFGLGGGEAFF
.	TRBV20-1	TRBJ2-2	CSARRNTGELFF
.	TRBV12-3/TRBV12-4	TRBJ2-1	CASSLRLAGVNEQFF
.	TRBV19	TRBJ1-5	CAGGQYNQPQHF
.	TRBV2	TRBJ2-5	CASSIAGSRETQYF
.	TRBV29-1	TRBJ1-2	CSVDEGGYGYTF
.	TRBV7-9	TRBJ2-7	CASSPGGGPAYEQYF
.	TRBV4-1	TRBJ2-5	CASSQVGPRLAGVGETQYF